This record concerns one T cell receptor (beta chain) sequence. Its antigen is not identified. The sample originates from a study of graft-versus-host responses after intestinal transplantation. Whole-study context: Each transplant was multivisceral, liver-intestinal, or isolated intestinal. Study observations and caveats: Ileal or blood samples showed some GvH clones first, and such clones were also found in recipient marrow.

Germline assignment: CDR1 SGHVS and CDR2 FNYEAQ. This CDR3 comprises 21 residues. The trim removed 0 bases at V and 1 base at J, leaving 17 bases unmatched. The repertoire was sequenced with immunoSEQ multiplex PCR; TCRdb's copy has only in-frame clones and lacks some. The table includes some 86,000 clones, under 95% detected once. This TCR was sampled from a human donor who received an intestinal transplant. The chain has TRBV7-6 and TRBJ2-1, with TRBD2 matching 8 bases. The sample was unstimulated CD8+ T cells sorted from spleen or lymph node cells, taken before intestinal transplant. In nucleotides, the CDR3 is TGTGCCAGCAGCTTAGCACGCGGAGCGGGAGAACCAAAAGGGTCCTACAATGAGCAGTTCTTC. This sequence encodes CASSLARGAGEPKGSYNEQFF.